This T cell receptor beta chain appears in the sequencing data of a study of T cell clonotyping in hematopoietic cell transplantation. Study-level points and caveats: No sorting was done, leaving CD4 and CD8 contributions mixed. After transplant, recipient diversity fell while pathologically expanded clonotypes grew through day 180. Broader posttransplant TCR repertoire diversity was predicted by graft donor and pretransplant recipient Inverse Simpson Index values. Few recipient clonotypes overlapped donors; over 95% were de novo at given depth.

Germline V CDR1 and CDR2: LNHDA, SQIVND (reference sequence). This CDR3 has 12 amino acids. Losses at the gene ends were 4 bases for V and 10 bases for J; bases not matched to a gene: 6. Profiling relied on immunoSEQ multiplex PCR, and the TCRdb table lists in-frame clones only, not all of them. The sample shows fewer than 80,000 clones, around 94% of them seen only once. Comment on this clone: Its antigen is unidentified.

The TCR comes from a man aged 45-65 years in good health. Some clones in this sample may be carry-over from other donors' samples. The gene calls are TRBV19 and TRBJ1-2, with 7 nucleotides matching TRBD1. Sequencing was carried out using peripheral blood mononuclear cells. CDR3 sequence (DNA): TGTGCCAGTAGTACTCGACAGGGAGACTACACCTTC. Its translation is CASSTRQGDYTF.